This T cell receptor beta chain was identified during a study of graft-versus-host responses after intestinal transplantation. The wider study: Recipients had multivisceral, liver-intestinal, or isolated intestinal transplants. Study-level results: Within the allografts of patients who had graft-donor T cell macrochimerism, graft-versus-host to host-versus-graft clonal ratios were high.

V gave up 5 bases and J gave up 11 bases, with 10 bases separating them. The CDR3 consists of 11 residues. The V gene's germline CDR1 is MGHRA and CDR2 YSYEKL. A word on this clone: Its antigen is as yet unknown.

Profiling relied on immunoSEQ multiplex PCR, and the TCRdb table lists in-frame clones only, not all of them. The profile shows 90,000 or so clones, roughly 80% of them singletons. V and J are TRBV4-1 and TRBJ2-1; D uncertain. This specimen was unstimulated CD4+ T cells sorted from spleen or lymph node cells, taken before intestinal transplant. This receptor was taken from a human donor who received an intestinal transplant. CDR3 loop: CASSAYLKQFF. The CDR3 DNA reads TGCGCCAGCAGCGCCTATCTCAAGCAGTTCTTC.